Detailed here is one T cell receptor beta chain. What it binds is unknown. Only in-frame clones appear in the TCRdb table, and some are missing; sequencing was by immunoSEQ multiplex PCR. The sample yields 25,000 to 30,000 clones, approximately 90% seen once. The sample originates from a study of OX40 agonist ivuxolimab in advanced cancers. Study-wide background: The treatment was a fully human IgG2 OX40 agonist, ivuxolimab. Treatment received earlier with anti-PD-1, anti-PD-L1 or anti-CTLA-4 agents was allowed, and over 30% had some. There were three patients with partial responses, one having hepatocellular carcinoma and two cutaneous melanoma.

Study-level findings and limits: In general, CD8+ T cells held more expanded clones than CD4+ did, on average.

The sequencing here drew on CD4+ or CD8+ T cells sorted from blood, taken in a trial of the OX40 agonist ivuxolimab. The TCR originated in an adult with an advanced solid tumor such as melanoma, head and neck, liver or kidney cancer.

The CDR3 nucleotides read TGTGCCAGCAGCCCCCGGACAGGGGGCCCAGATACGCAGTATTTT. Translating it yields CASSPRTGGPDTQYF. The chain couples TRBV2 to TRBJ2-3, with 11 bases aligning to TRBD1. The CDR3 has 15 residues. Germline assignment: CDR1 SNHLY and CDR2 FYNNEI. Germline trimming cut 6 bases from V and 4 bases from J; bases unmatched to any gene: 6. Drawing the rest from reference TRBV2 and TRBJ2-3, the complete variable domain is EPEVTQTPSHQVTQMGQEVILRCVPISNHLYFYWYRQILGQKVEFLVSFYNNEISEKSEIFDDQFSVERPDGSNFTLKIRSTKLEDSAMYFCASSPRTGGPDTQYFGPGTRLTVL.